This is a list of T cell receptor beta chains from one sample in a study of blood T cell repertoires in COVID-19. Here immunoSEQ multiplex PCR was the method, and the copy in TCRdb shows in-frame clones only, minus some. Of around 310,000 clones in the sample, over 85% were seen once. The sequenced sample consisted of PBMCs or T cells enriched from blood (not recorded which). The receptors shown here come from a woman in her thirties who had recovered from COVID-19. The CDR3 runs from the conserved cysteine through the conserved F or W. A D gene is named only where the DNA matches it firmly. Size is stated for part of the rows, as once, few or many counts, or as a class when the clone is expanded.

CDR3 protein	CDR3 DNA	V gene	clone size	J gene	D gene
CASSPPDEKLFF	TGTGCCAGCTCACCTCCAGATGAAAAACTGTTTTTT	TRBV18	NA	TRBJ1-4	NA
CASSPVGREFNEQFF	TGCGCCAGCAGCCCCGTAGGGCGGGAGTTCAATGAGCAGTTCTTC	TRBV5-1	NA	TRBJ2-1	TRBD2
CASSTGQGYYGYTF	TGTGCCAGTAGTACCGGACAGGGCTACTATGGCTACACCTTC	TRBV19	NA	TRBJ1-2	TRBD1
CASSFSLPQTGDIEAFF	TGTGCCAGCAGTTTTTCACTTCCCCAGACAGGGGACATTGAAGCTTTCTTT	TRBV28	NA	TRBJ1-1	TRBD1
CASSQRQGRDNEAFF	TGTGCCAGCAGCCAGAGACAGGGGAGGGATAATGAAGCTTTCTTT	TRBV28	NA	TRBJ1-1	TRBD1
CASSLSGSPYEQYF	TGTGCCAGCAGCTTAAGTGGGAGTCCCTACGAGCAGTACTTC	TRBV7-2	NA	TRBJ2-7	NA
CSVVALSMNTEAFF	TGCAGCGTTGTGGCCTTATCCATGAACACTGAAGCTTTCTTT	TRBV29-1	few	TRBJ1-1	NA
CASSPVGGHDGNTIYF	TGTGCCAGCTCACCGGTAGGGGGCCATGATGGAAACACCATATATTTT	TRBV18	NA	TRBJ1-3	TRBD1
CASSSDYSNQPQHF	TGTGCCAGCAGCTCAGACTATAGCAATCAGCCCCAGCATTTT	TRBV6-5	once	TRBJ1-5	NA
CASSPRQGLANF	TGTGCCAGCAGCCCTAGACAGGGGTTGGCTAATTTT	TRBV28	NA	TRBJ1-3	TRBD1
CASSHGRGSSYEQYF	TGTGCCAGCAGTCATGGACGGGGGAGCTCCTACGAGCAGTACTTC	TRBV27	NA	TRBJ2-7	NA
CASVFSREGRNTEAFF	TGTGCTAGTGTCTTCTCACGGGAAGGGAGGAACACTGAAGCTTTCTTT	TRBV12-5	NA	TRBJ1-1	NA
CASSPSITSDTGELFF	TGTGCCAGCTCACCTTCAATAACTAGCGACACCGGGGAGCTGTTTTTT	TRBV18	NA	TRBJ2-2	TRBD2
CASSSRSGARFTEAFF	TGTGCCAGCAGCTCACGATCTGGGGCACGTTTTACTGAAGCTTTCTTT	TRBV7-2	NA	TRBJ1-1	NA
CASSYQALWNTEAFF	TGTGCCAGCAGTTACCAGGCTTTGTGGAACACTGAAGCTTTCTTT	TRBV6-5	NA	TRBJ1-1	NA
CASIYRPMTGWETQYF	TGTGCCAGCATTTACCGTCCGATGACAGGGTGGGAGACCCAGTACTTC	TRBV2	NA	TRBJ2-5	TRBD1
CASSSGTSGRYNEQFF	TGTGCTAGCAGCTCAGGGACTAGCGGGAGATACAATGAGCAGTTCTTC	TRBV7-7	NA	TRBJ2-1	TRBD2
CASSTGHTGEAFF	TGCGCCAGCAGCACGGGACATACCGGTGAAGCTTTCTTT	TRBV5-1	NA	TRBJ1-1	NA
CSVVGGERGNTEAFF	TGCAGCGTTGTTGGGGGGGAACGGGGAAACACTGAAGCTTTCTTT	TRBV29-1	NA	TRBJ1-1	NA
CAISESDRGTGELFF	TGTGCCATCAGTGAGTCGGACAGGGGCACCGGGGAGCTGTTTTTT	TRBV10-3	NA	TRBJ2-2	TRBD1
CASSLEGGVGNQPQHF	TGTGCCAGCAGCTTAGAAGGCGGGGTGGGCAATCAGCCCCAGCATTTT	TRBV7-9	NA	TRBJ1-5	NA
CASSPASIHGEQYF	TGTGCCAGCTCACCAGCTAGTATCCATGGCGAGCAGTACTTC	TRBV18	NA	TRBJ2-7	NA
CASSKTGKDTEAFF	TGTGCCAGCAGCAAAACAGGGAAGGACACTGAAGCTTTCTTT	TRBV25-1	NA	TRBJ1-1	NA
CASSPQGADEQYF	TGTGCCAGTAGTCCACAGGGGGCCGACGAGCAGTACTTC	TRBV19	NA	TRBJ2-7	TRBD1
CASSQGQGSGNTIYF	TGTGCCAGCAGCCAAGGACAGGGCTCTGGAAACACCATATATTTT	TRBV14	NA	TRBJ1-3	TRBD1